These 25 T cell receptor beta chains originate from one sample sequenced in a study of cytomegalovirus exposure and HLA in healthy donors. PCR used 60 Vbeta primers and 13 Jbeta primers. The data were produced by immunoSEQ multiplex PCR, yet TCRdb's version contains in-frame clones alone and is incomplete. Of about 130,000 clones listed, 74% are singletons. The sample comprised PBMCs. The receptors were sampled from a man aged 18 to 30 in good health and CMV-seropositive.

In its sample, this clone was seen a few times. The chain joins TRBV7-8 to TRBJ2-2, with a weak D call TRBD2 (6 bases). CDR3 length equals 15 residues. The germline V and J ends were trimmed by 4 bases and 7 bases, with 16 bases remaining between them. Per germline, CDR1 SGHVS and CDR2 FQNEAQ. The CDR3 loop is CASSSTPGAGGELFF. CDR3 bases: TGTGCCAGCAGCTCCACCCCGGGAGCGGGCGGGGAGCTGTTTTTT.

There are a few counts of this clone. The chain carries TRBV28 and TRBJ2-7; possible D gene TRBD2, 5 bases. The CDR3 runs 15 residues. Germline values: CDR1 MDHEN, CDR2 SYDVKM. Deletions cut 1 base from V and 3 bases from J, with 13 bases between. CDR3 in amino acids: CASSLYLRAGYEQYF. DNA for the CDR3: TGTGCCAGCAGTTTATATCTTAGGGCGGGCTACGAGCAGTACTTC.

V gene TRBV29-1 combines with J gene TRBJ2-7; 14 nucleotides line up with TRBD2. The ends lost 4 bases at V and 3 bases at J; junction bases unmatched: 11. Per germline, CDR1 SQVTM and CDR2 ANQGSEA. The CDR3 is 17 residues long. CDR3 loop: CSVALLRTSGRNYEQYF. In DNA form, the CDR3 reads TGCAGCGTTGCCCTTTTACGGACTAGCGGGAGGAACTACGAGCAGTACTTC.

This chain connects TRBV6-4 to TRBJ1-2, with 9 nucleotides matching TRBD1. Germline V gives CDR1 MRHNA, CDR2 SNTAGT. This CDR3 contains 13 residues. V lost 5 bases and J lost 8; bases outside the gene matches: 6. The CDR3 is CASSTDRGKGYTF. The CDR3 DNA is TGTGCCAGCAGTACGGACAGGGGTAAAGGCTACACCTTC.

The genes are TRBV2 and TRBJ1-6; D perhaps matches TRBD1 (6 bases). Germline V CDR1 and CDR2: SNHLY, FYNNEI. V was cut by 3 bases and J by 4 bases, with 10 bases left in between. The length of the CDR3 is 15 residues. The CDR3 reads CASSDSRGYNSPLHF. Written as DNA, the CDR3 is TGTGCCAGCAGTGACAGCAGGGGATATAATTCACCCCTCCACTTT.

The chain uses TRBV27 and TRBJ2-2; 7 nucleotides match TRBD2. J lost 0 bases, V lost 8 bases, and 6 bases had no gene match. The germline V gene encodes CDR1 MNHEY and CDR2 SMNVEV (reference sequence). The CDR3 runs to 15 residues. CDR3 sequence reads: CASRRGGPNTGELFF. The CDR3 DNA is TGTGCCAGCCGGCGGGGAGGGCCGAACACCGGGGAGCTGTTTTTT.

The V gene is TRBV4-3, the J gene TRBJ2-3, with TRBD2 identical over 7 bases. The CDR3 contains 15 residues. With V trimmed by 4 bases and J by 2 bases, 6 bases remained unmatched. Germline lookup yields CDR1 LGHNA and CDR2 YSLEER. CDR3 region: CASSLELAYTDTQYF. The DNA for the CDR3 is TGCGCCAGCAGCCTTGAACTAGCGTACACAGATACGCAGTATTTT.

The rearrangement links TRBV5-1 to TRBJ2-7; no clear D gene. This CDR3 is built from 14 residues. Between the trimmed V and J ends, which lost 0 bases and 1 base, there was a span of 8 bases. The germline gives CDR1 SGHRS, CDR2 YFSETQ. CDR3 in DNA: TGCGCCAGCAGCTTGGGGCTAGAATCCTACGAGCAGTACTTC. Encoded protein: CASSLGLESYEQYF.

This chain uses TRBV7-2 with TRBJ2-7; D gene unclear. The germline V gene has CDR1 SGHTA and CDR2 FQGNSA. V dropped 1 base and J dropped 9 bases, with 10 bases sitting between them. This CDR3 region has 12 residues. The CDR3 DNA sequence: TGTGCCAGCAGCTTAGTTGTTCTCGGGCAGTACTTC. It codes for CASSLVVLGQYF.

This clone has just one count. This rearrangement joins TRBV7-3 to TRBJ2-1; no firm D call. With 0 bases removed from V and 0 bases from J, the gap between germline ends came to 9 bases. The V gene's germline CDR1 is SGHTA and CDR2 FQGTGA. The CDR3 sequence is 16 residues long. The CDR3 region has the DNA TGTGCCAGCAGCTTAACCCCCGCGGCCTCCTACAATGAGCAGTTCTTC. This codes for CASSLTPAASYNEQFF.

The rearrangement joins TRBV4-3 to TRBJ2-1; TRBD1 aligns across 11 bases. This CDR3 spans 15 amino acids. Germline-derived CDR1 and CDR2 are LGHNA and YSLEER. V lost 2 bases, J lost 8 bases, and 5 bases stayed unmatched. The CDR3 DNA reads as TGCGCCAGCAGCCAAACACCGGGACAGGGGGATGAGCAGTTCTTC. As protein: CASSQTPGQGDEQFF.

The gene calls are TRBV28 and TRBJ1-2; D gene unclear. From germline, CDR1 is MDHEN and CDR2 SYDVKM. CDR3 length: 12 amino acids. V gave up 3 bases and J gave up 6 bases, with 8 bases separating them. CDR3 nucleotides: TGTGCCAGCAGTTTCTCAGGTGATGGCTACACCTTC. Encoded protein: CASSFSGDGYTF.

This rearrangement joins TRBV5-4 to TRBJ2-1, with TRBD2 as a possible D gene (6 bases). In germline, CDR1 is SGHNT, CDR2 YYREEE (reference sequence). This CDR3 comprises 16 residues. V was shortened by 0 bases and J by 6 bases, with 16 bases between the two germline ends. The CDR3 coding sequence is TGTGCCAGCAGCTTGGGGGGGGAGGATTGGGGCAATGAGCAGTTCTTC. As protein: CASSLGGEDWGNEQFF.

The chain employs TRBV7-2 and TRBJ2-1; tentatively, D is TRBD2 (6 bases). This CDR3 spans 15 amino acids. Looked up from germline, CDR1 is SGHTA and CDR2 is FQGNSA. V shed 5 bases and J shed 7 bases, with 18 bases lying between them. The CDR3 sequence: CASSLMAEGFNEQFF. CDR3 nucleotides: TGTGCCAGCAGCCTCATGGCGGAGGGGTTTAATGAGCAGTTCTTC.

This CDR3 is CASSGLSGANVLTF. The DNA of the CDR3 is TGTGCCAGCAGTGGCCTATCTGGGGCCAACGTCCTGACTTTC. The chain carries TRBV2 and TRBJ2-6; no firm D call. In germline, CDR1 is SNHLY, CDR2 FYNNEI. The V gene lost 4 bases and the J gene lost 1 base, with 5 bases spanning the gap. This CDR3 has 14 amino acids.

The J gene is TRBJ2-5, the V gene TRBV19; possible D gene TRBD2, 5 bases. The CDR3 consists of 13 residues. Germline lookup yields CDR1 LNHDA and CDR2 SQIVND (reference sequence). Trimming cost V 4 bases and J 2 bases, with 8 bases left between them. CDR3 nucleotides: TGTGCCAGTAGTAGAGGACTTCAAGAGACCCAGTACTTC. Encoded protein: CASSRGLQETQYF.

This chain joins TRBV5-8 and TRBJ2-3, with a weak D call TRBD2 (7 bases). From germline, CDR1 is SGHTS and CDR2 YDEGEE. Between the trimmed V and J ends, which lost 5 bases and 0 bases, there was a span of 19 bases. CDR3 size: 17 residues. CDR3 nucleotide sequence: TGTGCCAGCAGGATCACGGGGGGCCCATCTAGCACAGATACGCAGTATTTT. Protein sequence: CASRITGGPSSTDTQYF.

This sequence joins TRBV27 and TRBJ1-2; 7 nucleotides match TRBD1. CDR3 length: 14 amino acids. Germline V gene lookup returns CDR1 MNHEY and CDR2 SMNVEV (reference sequence). The V and J ends lost 2 bases and 7 bases, in that order; junction bases with no gene match: 7. CDR3 in amino acids: CASSLIGGNGGYTF. CDR3 bases: TGTGCCAGCAGTTTAATAGGGGGCAATGGTGGCTACACCTTC.

The chain has TRBV4-1 and TRBJ1-2, with 12 nucleotides matching TRBD1. The CDR3 spans 16 residues. V was clipped by 2 bases and J by 8 bases; unmatched bases: 9. Germline V gene sequence: CDR1 MGHRA, CDR2 YSYEKL. The CDR3 DNA follows: TGCGCCAGCAGCCAACGAGACGGGACAGGGGGCAGCGGCTACACCTTC. It is translated as CASSQRDGTGGSGYTF.

The gene calls are TRBV19 and TRBJ1-6; the D gene is possibly TRBD1 (5 bases). The CDR3 is 15 amino acids. Looked up from germline, CDR1 is LNHDA and CDR2 is SQIVND (reference sequence). The V and J ends lost 1 base and 7 bases respectively, with 11 bases between them. CDR3 region: CASSIASGGNSPLHF. The CDR3 coding sequence is TGTGCCAGTAGTATAGCTTCCGGGGGGAATTCACCCCTCCACTTT. Drawing the rest from reference TRBV19 and TRBJ1-6, the complete variable domain is DGGITQSPKYLFRKEGQNVTLSCEQNLNHDAMYWYRQDPGQGLRLIYYSQIVNDFQKGDIAEGYSVSREKKESFPLTVTSAQKNPTAFYLCASSIASGGNSPLHFGNGTRLTVT.

The chain combines TRBV7-8 with TRBJ1-5; a weak D match, TRBD1 (6 bases). Trimming cost V 5 bases and J 4 bases, with 24 bases left between them. Germline assignment: CDR1 SGHVS and CDR2 FQNEAQ. The CDR3 sequence is 18 residues long. CDR3: CASSVGNREGKGNQPQHF. The DNA for the CDR3 is TGTGCCAGCAGCGTGGGAAACAGGGAAGGGAAGGGGAATCAGCCCCAGCATTTT.

The gene calls are TRBV27 and TRBJ2-2, with 9 bases lining up with TRBD1. Trimming cost V 6 bases and J 8 bases; bases outside gene matches: 10. Germline CDR1 reads MNHEY; CDR2 reads SMNVEV (reference sequence). CDR3 size: 15 residues. The CDR3 protein is CASRTQGQGRGELFF. CDR3 nucleotide sequence: TGTGCCAGCAGGACGCAGGGACAGGGAAGAGGGGAGCTGTTTTTT.

V usage is TRBV7-2 and J usage is TRBJ2-5; D might be TRBD2 (5 bases). The germline CDR1 and CDR2 sequences are SGHTA and FQGNSA. This CDR3 spans 13 amino acids. The ends were cut back, 8 bases at V and 5 bases at J, with 15 bases in the middle. In DNA, the CDR3 is TGTGCCAGCGCGAGGGCCGAGGCGGAGACCCAGTACTTC. This sequence encodes CASARAEAETQYF.

The genes are TRBV6-6 and TRBJ1-2; TRBD1 might be the D (5 bases). CDR3 length: 14 residues. CDR1 and CDR2 from the germline V gene are MNHNY and SVGAGI (reference sequence). V gave up 3 bases and J gave up 8 bases, with 16 bases separating them. The CDR3 region has the DNA TGTGCCAGCAGTTATGGGGGGAGTACGGGGGGCTACACCTTC. The encoded protein is CASSYGGSTGGYTF.

V is TRBV2 and J is TRBJ2-7; possibly TRBD2 for D (5 bases). This CDR3 is built from 13 residues. The V end lost 5 bases, the J end lost 6 bases, and 14 bases lay between the germline ends. The germline CDR1 and CDR2 sequences are SNHLY and FYNNEI. CDR3 in DNA: TGTGCCAGCAGTCGCGGGCCCGACTTCGAGCAGTACTTC. This translates into CASSRGPDFEQYF.